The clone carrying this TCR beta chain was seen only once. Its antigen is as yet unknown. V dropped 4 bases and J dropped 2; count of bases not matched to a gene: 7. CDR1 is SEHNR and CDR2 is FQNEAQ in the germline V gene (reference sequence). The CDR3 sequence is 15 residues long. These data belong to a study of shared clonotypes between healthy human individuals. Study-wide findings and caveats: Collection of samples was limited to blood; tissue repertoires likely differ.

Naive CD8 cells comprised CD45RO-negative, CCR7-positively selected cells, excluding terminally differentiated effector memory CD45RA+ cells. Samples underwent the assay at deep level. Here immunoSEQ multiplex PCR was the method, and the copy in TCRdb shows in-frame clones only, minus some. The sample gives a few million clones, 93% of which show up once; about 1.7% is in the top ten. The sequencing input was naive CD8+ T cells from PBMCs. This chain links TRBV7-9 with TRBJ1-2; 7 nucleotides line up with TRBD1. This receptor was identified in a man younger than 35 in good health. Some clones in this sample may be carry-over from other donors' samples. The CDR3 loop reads CASSSLTGPNYGYTF. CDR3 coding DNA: TGTGCCAGCAGCTCCCTGACAGGGCCAAACTATGGCTACACCTTC.